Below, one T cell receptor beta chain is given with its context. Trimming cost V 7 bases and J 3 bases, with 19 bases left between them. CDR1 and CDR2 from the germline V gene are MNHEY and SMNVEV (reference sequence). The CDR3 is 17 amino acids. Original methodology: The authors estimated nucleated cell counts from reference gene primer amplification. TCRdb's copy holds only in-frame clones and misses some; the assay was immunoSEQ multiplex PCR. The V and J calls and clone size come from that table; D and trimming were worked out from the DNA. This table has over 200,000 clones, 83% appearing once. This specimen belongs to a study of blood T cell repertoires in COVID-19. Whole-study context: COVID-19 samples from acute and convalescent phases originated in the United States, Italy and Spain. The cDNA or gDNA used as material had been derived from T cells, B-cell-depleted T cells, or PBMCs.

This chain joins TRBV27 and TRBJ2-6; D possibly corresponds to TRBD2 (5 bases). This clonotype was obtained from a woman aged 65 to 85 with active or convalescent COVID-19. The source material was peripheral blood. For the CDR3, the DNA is TGTGCCAGCAAGCTCACTTTTAGGGAGTATGGGGCCAACGTCCTGACTTTC. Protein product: CASKLTFREYGANVLTF.